Listed below are T cell receptor beta chains from one sample, sequenced in a study of blood T cell repertoires in COVID-19. Sequencing used immunoSEQ multiplex PCR; TCRdb keeps in-frame clones, though not all of them. The data show some 420,000 clones, over 75% seen once. Material: PBMCs or T cells enriched from blood (not recorded which). All receptors come from a man under 40 who had recovered from COVID-19. CDR3s include the opening cysteine and the closing phenylalanine or tryptophan. The D gene is left open where the match is weak.

d_call j_call v_call cdr3_aa
NA TRBJ2-7 TRBV10-3 CAISGEGYEQYF
TRBD2 TRBJ2-7 TRBV3-1/TRBV3-2 CASSFLAGGGNEQYF
NA TRBJ2-2 TRBV5-5 CASSLQRADGELFF
TRBD2 TRBJ2-3 TRBV14 CASRPALGERELPDTQYF
NA TRBJ2-5 TRBV18 CASSPPITSHQETQYF
TRBD2 TRBJ2-1 TRBV24-1 CATSPPAGLAGSNEQFF
NA TRBJ1-5 TRBV5-1 CASSLGGLNQPQHF
NA TRBJ1-1 TRBV27 CASSFGKMNTEAFF
NA TRBJ2-7 TRBV6-6 CASSYSRRDYEQYF
TRBD1 TRBJ2-2 TRBV28 CASTKWDRGTGELFF
NA TRBJ2-7 TRBV5-1 CASSLSRTGEYEQYF
TRBD1 TRBJ2-5 TRBV29-1 CSVEDDRDRVRETQYF
NA TRBJ2-7 TRBV2 CASSQGNEQYF
NA TRBJ1-1 TRBV14 CASSLGTAEAFF
TRBD2 TRBJ2-1 TRBV27 CASRVGLAVNEQFF
TRBD2 TRBJ2-7 TRBV5-1 CASSWGLAENSYEQYF
NA TRBJ2-5 TRBV9 CASSDPQGGEETQYF
NA TRBJ2-1 TRBV7-3 CASSLGARDSYNEQFF
NA TRBJ2-7 TRBV4-2 CASSQAGSLYEQYF
TRBD2 TRBJ2-7 TRBV3-1/TRBV3-2 CASSPQLAGGGEQYF
TRBD1 TRBJ2-7 TRBV12-3/TRBV12-4 CASSDTGAIEQYF
NA TRBJ2-1 TRBV6-5 CASRWALESYGQFF
TRBD2 TRBJ2-1 TRBV4-2 CASSPGPVERELTEEQFF
TRBD1 TRBJ1-6 TRBV5-1 CASSLGQGGGSPLHF
NA TRBJ2-4 TRBV6-5 CASSYGSSKNIQYF